One TCR beta chain is described in this entry. This sample was taken from a study of T-cell reconstitution after alpha-beta-depleted transplantation in children. CDR1 and CDR2 from the germline V gene are DFQATT and SNEGSKA (reference sequence). The CDR3 consists of 12 residues. V was shortened by 6 bases and J by 3 bases, with 9 bases between the two germline ends. Unique molecular identifiers were used to barcode this TCRbeta library. A single record per CDR3 protein comes from TCRdb applying MiXCR to the PCR reads. The repertoire consists of 400,000 to 450,000 distinct CDR3 sequences, with around two fifths occurring once and the leading ten covering 25% to 30%.

The chain couples TRBV20-1 to TRBJ2-1; tentatively, D is TRBD1 or TRBD2 (5 bases each). The sample was PBMCs, taken before TCRalphabeta/CD19-depleted stem cell transplant. The receptor was derived from a girl aged 2 to 9 with aplastic anemia, due to receive a stem cell transplant. DNA for the CDR3: TGCAGTGCCGGGGCCTTCTACAATGAGCAGTTCTTC. Translated: CSAGAFYNEQFF.